The next 17 T cell receptor beta chains were all read from a single sample in a study of cytomegalovirus exposure and HLA in healthy donors. Vbeta (60) and Jbeta (13) primers were used in the PCR. TCRdb's table, derived via immunoSEQ multiplex PCR, lists solely in-frame clones and lacks some. The sample includes 110,000 or so clones, about 68% of them seen just once. Sequencing was performed on PBMCs. Receptors were obtained from a middle-aged woman in good health and CMV-seropositive.

The chain links TRBV19 to TRBJ2-7; 10 nucleotides agree with TRBD2. Looked up from germline, CDR1 is LNHDA and CDR2 is SQIVND (reference sequence). J lost 3 bases, V lost 3 bases, and 5 bases had no gene match. The CDR3 spans 15 residues. The CDR3 sequence is CASSMSSGRGYEQYF. The CDR3 DNA is TGTGCCAGTAGTATGTCTAGCGGGAGAGGCTACGAGCAGTACTTC.

This clone was seen more than once but under ten times. The chain employs TRBV10-3 and TRBJ1-2; 7 nucleotides agree with TRBD1. Germline CDR1 is ENHRY and CDR2 is SYGVKD. V dropped 4 bases and J dropped 4; count of bases not matched to a gene: 6. The CDR3 is 14 residues long. The CDR3 sequence is CAISAGQNFYGYTF. CDR3 DNA sequence: TGTGCCATCAGTGCGGGACAGAATTTCTATGGCTACACCTTC.

The V and J genes are TRBV6-4 and TRBJ2-3, with 11 positions matching TRBD2. J gave up 4 bases and V 7 bases, and 16 bases lay outside the gene matches. Germline-derived CDR1 and CDR2 are MRHNA and SNTAGT. The CDR3 has 18 residues. This chain's CDR3 is CASILMGLAVRSADTQYF. As DNA, the CDR3 is TGTGCCAGCATTCTGATGGGACTAGCGGTAAGGAGCGCAGATACGCAGTATTTT.

The CDR3 coding sequence is TGTGCCAGCAGGGGGACCCTCGGGTTAGCGGGGTACAATGAGCAGTTCTTC. This codes for CASRGTLGLAGYNEQFF. This chain connects TRBV27 to TRBJ2-1; 8 nucleotides agree with TRBD2. The V and J ends lost 6 bases and 4 bases, in that order; junction bases with no gene match: 14. CDR3 length: 17 residues. Germline-derived CDR1 and CDR2 are MNHEY and SMNVEV (reference sequence).

The genes are TRBV6-5 and TRBJ2-1, with 8 bases identical to TRBD2. The V segment lost 0 bases and the J segment 2 bases; nucleotides outside the gene matches: 3. The CDR3 contains 16 residues. Germline V lookup: CDR1 MNHEY, CDR2 SVGAGI. This chain's CDR3 is CASSYSFSGAYNEQFF. CDR3 nucleotide sequence: TGTGCCAGCAGTTACTCATTTAGCGGGGCCTACAATGAGCAGTTCTTC.

The gene calls are TRBV4-3 and TRBJ2-3; 12 bases map to TRBD2. The J segment lost 6 bases and the V segment lost 0 bases, leaving 4 bases of the junction unmatched. There are 16 residues in the CDR3. Germline V gives CDR1 LGHNA, CDR2 YSLEER. The DNA for the CDR3 is TGCGCCAGCAGCCAAGACTCTAGCGGGGGGGCGGATACGCAGTATTTT. Translated: CASSQDSSGGADTQYF.

The chain has TRBV5-1 and TRBJ2-3; 7 bases agree with TRBD2. V dropped 2 bases and J dropped 2; count of bases not matched to a gene: 2. The CDR3 spans 14 residues. The germline V gene encodes CDR1 SGHRS and CDR2 YFSETQ. CDR3 amino acids: CASSLGTNTDTQYF. The CDR3, as DNA: TGCGCCAGCAGCTTAGGGACTAACACAGATACGCAGTATTTT. The whole variable domain, remainder taken from reference TRBV5-1 and TRBJ2-3, is KAGVTQTPRYLIKTRGQQVTLSCSPISGHRSVSWYQQTPGQGLQFLFEYFSETQRNKGNFPGRFSGRQFSNSRSEMNVSTLELGDSALYLCASSLGTNTDTQYFGPGTRLTVL.

The V and J genes are TRBV9 and TRBJ2-2, with 8 bases lining up with TRBD1. Trimming cost V 3 bases and J 0 bases; bases outside gene matches: 4. This CDR3 spans 16 amino acids. Germline V gene data show CDR1 as SGDLS and CDR2 as YYNGEE. The CDR3 region is CASSGGQGANTGELFF. The DNA of the CDR3 is TGTGCCAGCAGCGGCGGACAGGGCGCGAACACCGGGGAGCTGTTTTTT. The full variable domain, completed using reference TRBV9 and TRBJ2-2, is DSGVTQTPKHLITATGQRVTLRCSPRSGDLSVYWYQQSLDQGLQFLIQYYNGEERAKGNILERFSAQQFPDLHSELNLSSLELGDSALYFCASSGGQGANTGELFFGEGSRLTVL.

The chain is built from TRBV5-8 and TRBJ2-7; D may be TRBD1 (6 bases). The CDR3 extends over 14 amino acids. V lost 4 bases and J 0 bases, leaving 11 bases between the germline ends. The germline V gene encodes CDR1 SGHTS and CDR2 YDEGEE. The CDR3 nucleotides are TGTGCCAGCAGCCGGGGACAAAACTCCTACGAGCAGTACTTC. It is translated as CASSRGQNSYEQYF.

The CDR3 region is CASSLRTGVVEKLFF. The CDR3 DNA is TGTGCCAGCAGCTTAAGGACAGGGGTGGTTGAAAAACTGTTTTTT. The rearrangement uses TRBV7-9 and TRBJ1-4; 9 bases line up with TRBD1. V shed 2 bases, J shed 7 bases, and the junction held 5 bases outside the gene matches. The germline V gene has CDR1 SEHNR and CDR2 FQNEAQ (reference sequence). CDR3 length: 15 amino acids.

This chain joins TRBV29-1 and TRBJ2-1, with D perhaps TRBD2 (6 bases). CDR1 and CDR2 (germline): SQVTM, ANQGSEA. V gave up 0 bases and J gave up 8 bases, with 8 bases separating them. The CDR3 runs 12 residues. DNA for the CDR3: TGCAGCGTTGAAGATTGGGGGGATGAGCAGTTCTTC. Translation gives CSVEDWGDEQFF.

This clone appeared a single time. The DNA for the CDR3 is TGTGCCAGCGGCGGGACAGATTCCTACGAGCAGTACTTC. This translates into CASGGTDSYEQYF. The V call is TRBV2, the J call TRBJ2-7, with D possibly matching TRBD1 (7 bases). Deletions cut 8 bases from V and 1 base from J, with 12 bases between. Germline values: CDR1 SNHLY, CDR2 FYNNEI. The CDR3 is 13 residues long.

The chain employs TRBV28 and TRBJ1-6; D remains unclear. Germline V gene data show CDR1 as MDHEN and CDR2 as SYDVKM. The CDR3 spans 15 residues. V dropped 4 bases and J dropped 8 bases, with 15 bases sitting between them. Here the CDR3 reads CASSSPGSEDSPLHF. In DNA form, the CDR3 reads TGTGCCAGCAGTTCTCCCGGGAGCGAGGATTCACCCCTCCACTTT.

The genes are TRBV30 and TRBJ1-2, with no clear D. CDR3 length: 11 residues. The germline V gene has CDR1 GTSNPN and CDR2 SVGIG (reference sequence). The V end lost 4 bases, the J end lost 6 bases, and 9 bases lay between the germline ends. This CDR3 reads CAWISNNGYTF. The CDR3 DNA reads as TGTGCCTGGATAAGCAATAATGGCTACACCTTC.

The J gene is TRBJ1-3, the V gene TRBV5-1, with D possibly being TRBD1 (6 bases). V lost 3 bases and J lost 0, with 13 bases in between. Germline V gene lookup returns CDR1 SGHRS and CDR2 YFSETQ. The CDR3 is 16 residues long. The CDR3 sequence is CASSSGTYGSGNTIYF. As DNA, the CDR3 is TGCGCCAGCAGCTCGGGGACATACGGCTCTGGAAACACCATATATTTT.

The chain carries TRBV5-1 and TRBJ2-3; no clear D gene. The germline V gene encodes CDR1 SGHRS and CDR2 YFSETQ. The CDR3 is 14 residues long. Between the trimmed V and J ends, which lost 0 bases and 2 bases, there was a span of 7 bases. The CDR3 coding sequence is TGCGCCAGCAGCTTGGGAGGTTACACAGATACGCAGTATTTT. Translating it yields CASSLGGYTDTQYF.

The chain is built from TRBV7-9 and TRBJ1-2; 8 bases fit TRBD1. CDR3 length: 18 residues. V was clipped by 2 bases and J by 14 bases; unmatched bases: 25. Germline V lookup: CDR1 SEHNR, CDR2 FQNEAQ (reference sequence). The CDR3 coding sequence is TGTGCCAGCAGCTTAAGCGGGTCAGGCGGGACAGGAGTAGGAAGGGATACCTTC. This sequence encodes CASSLSGSGGTGVGRDTF.